The rows below give T cell receptor beta chains drawn from one sample of a study of T cell changes during pregnancy in multiple sclerosis. Generated by immunoSEQ multiplex PCR, the TCRdb table keeps only in-frame clones and is missing some. Of around 73,000 clones detected, roughly 92% appear once; the ten largest clones hold less than 3.5%. This specimen consisted of peripheral blood, obtained in the third trimester of pregnancy. The receptors come from a female donor in good health, enrolled as a control in a pregnancy study. Each CDR3 is given without its conserved first and last residue.

v_call	j_call	cdr3_aa
TRBV28	TRBJ2-6	ATSAALSGANVLT
TRBV7-2	TRBJ1-3	ASSLERGGTLGNTIY
TRBV9	TRBJ2-1	ASSVGSGAYNEQF
TRBV7-2	TRBJ1-5	ASSFDRGNQPQH
TRBV4-2	TRBJ2-5	ASSQDGRESETQY
TRBV27	TRBJ2-7	ASSLQGSEQY
TRBV2	TRBJ1-1	ASSQTGWDTEAF
TRBV7-9	TRBJ2-2	ASRPAGYTGELF
TRBV5-1	TRBJ2-1	ASKPDGGRTHEQF
TRBV2	TRBJ1-5	ASTFQGTENQPQH
TRBV18	TRBJ1-5	ASSPTKPRKQAGLKVNQPQH
TRBV19	TRBJ1-5	ASSIYLRQGGGQPQH
TRBV5-1	TRBJ1-1	ASSPGETNTEAF
TRBV28	TRBJ1-1	ASSLLRGAF
TRBV6-4	TRBJ2-2	ASSDRLAGELF
TRBV10-3	TRBJ1-5	AAPGRPQH
TRBV19	TRBJ2-3	ASRFQGAADTQY
TRBV5-6	TRBJ2-1	ASSPQGREQF
TRBV5-8	TRBJ1-5	ASSWGQNSNQPQH
TRBV16	TRBJ2-2	ASSQWAVNTGELF
TRBV27	TRBJ1-5	ASSWRDGQPQH
TRBV28	TRBJ2-7	ASTLGTGVYEQY
TRBV19	TRBJ2-1	ASSSGRGAPNEQF
TRBV28	TRBJ1-2	ASSFPLGGRDYGYT
TRBV12-5	TRBJ2-3	ASGLAGTSGSDTQY
TRBV6-4	TRBJ2-1	ASSERGGPTEQF
TRBV2	TRBJ2-2	ASSEPSGGLAGGTGELF
TRBV10-3	TRBJ2-3	AISESPGASDPDTQY
TRBV12-5	TRBJ1-1	ASGLTSSGQMNTEAF
TRBV7-9	TRBJ2-1	ASSGRTILVGSTIWEQF
TRBV28	TRBJ2-1	ASTLTSGVWF
TRBV6-1	TRBJ2-7	ASSPTGLYEQY
TRBV28	TRBJ2-1	ASNGGLNNEQF